A single sample gave rise to the 6 T cell receptor beta chains below, sequenced in a study of CD8+ T cells in alopecia areata. Treatment meaning: oral pan-JAK inhibitor, 5-10 mg twice daily. Once RNA had been extracted, it was reverse transcribed into cDNA to act as the sequencing template. Assay used: immunoSEQ multiplex PCR; TCRdb lists only in-frame clones, some missing. The sample consists of tens of thousands of clones, 35% to 55% of them appearing once. The input for sequencing was CD8+ T cells sorted from blood, taken at approximately week 39, from a patient treated with tofacitinib. The receptors shown here come from a human donor with alopecia areata.

The J gene is TRBJ2-1, the V gene TRBV6-6; TRBD2 matches at 11 bases. CDR1 is MNHNY and CDR2 is SVGAGI in the germline V gene (reference sequence). The CDR3 consists of 12 residues. The CDR3 bases are TGTGTAATAGCGGGAGGGGCGGATGAGCAGTTCTTC. As protein: CVIAGGADEQFF.

The chain joins TRBV19 to TRBJ1-2, with a possible D match to TRBD1 (6 bases). Germline V gene sequence: CDR1 LNHDA, CDR2 SQIVND (reference sequence). CDR3 length: 14 amino acids. The germline V and J ends were trimmed by 7 bases and 3 bases, with 15 bases remaining between them. The CDR3 sequence: CASKGLQGHYGYTF. The CDR3 bases are TGTGCCAGTAAGGGACTCCAGGGGCACTATGGCTACACCTTC.

Turning to this clone: One base away lies a much larger clone, so this may be a sequencing read error. V gene TRBV4-2 combines with J gene TRBJ1-5; D remains ambiguous. The CDR3 runs to 13 residues. Germline-derived CDR1 and CDR2 are LGHNA and YNFKEQ. Trimming cost V 0 bases and J 3 bases, with 3 bases left between them. This chain's CDR3 is CASSQDPNQPQHF. In DNA form, the CDR3 reads TGTGCCAGCAGCCAAGACCCCAATCAGCCCCAGCATTTT.

The chain is built from TRBV9 and TRBJ1-3; the D is unclear. V shed 4 bases and J shed 0 bases, with 11 bases lying between them. The CDR3 is 15 amino acids. The V gene's germline CDR1 is SGDLS and CDR2 YYNGEE. The CDR3 coding sequence is TGTGCCAGCAGCCCGGTGGGAGTCTCTGGAAACACCATATATTTT. Translating it yields CASSPVGVSGNTIYF.

This clone came up a few times. The rearrangement joins TRBV4-1 to TRBJ2-5; D may correspond to TRBD1 or TRBD2 (5 bases each). Trimming left V 2 bases short and J 5 bases short, with 18 bases between. The germline V gene has CDR1 MGHRA and CDR2 YSYEKL. The CDR3 is made up of 16 amino acids. The CDR3 protein is CASSQWVMGELETQYF. The CDR3, as DNA: TGCGCCAGCAGCCAATGGGTGATGGGGGAGCTGGAGACCCAGTACTTC.

This clone was seen a handful of times. The chain couples TRBV5-1 to TRBJ2-5, with D perhaps TRBD2 (5 bases). V gave up 9 bases and J gave up 2 bases, with 17 bases separating them. CDR1 is SGHRS, CDR2 YFSETQ, per germline. The CDR3 is 14 residues long. The CDR3 reads CATSRGQLQETQYF. The CDR3 DNA reads TGCGCCACCTCTCGGGGTCAGTTGCAAGAGACCCAGTACTTC.